The 23 T cell receptor beta chains reported below all come from one sample, sequenced in a study of cytomegalovirus exposure and HLA in healthy donors. PCR amplification relied on 60 Vbeta primers (plus 13 Jbeta primers). TCRdb's table, derived via immunoSEQ multiplex PCR, lists solely in-frame clones and lacks some. The table shows 100,000 to 150,000 clones, with 65% to 90% occurring only once. The sample taken for sequencing was PBMCs. Receptors originate from a man in his thirties or forties in good health and CMV-seronegative.

The chain links TRBV5-5 to TRBJ2-3, with a tentative D call TRBD2 (5 bases). V was clipped by 4 bases and J by 1 base, with 13 bases between them. Germline V gene sequence: CDR1 SGHKS, CDR2 YYEKEE (reference sequence). The CDR3 covers 15 residues. The CDR3 bases are TGTGCCAGCAGCCCCGGGATCCCTGGCACAGATACGCAGTATTTT. It translates to CASSPGIPGTDTQYF.

The table lists this clone with a few counts. The chain joins TRBV6-5 to TRBJ2-2; D is unresolved. CDR1 is MNHEY and CDR2 is SVGAGI in the germline V gene. This CDR3 spans 15 amino acids. Trimming stripped 0 bases from V and 7 bases from J, with 12 bases between. Here the CDR3 reads CASSYSTPRGGELFF. The CDR3 DNA is TGTGCCAGCAGTTACTCGACTCCACGCGGCGGGGAGCTGTTTTTT.

V usage is TRBV4-3 and J usage is TRBJ1-3; TRBD1 is a possible D gene (6 bases). The CDR3 runs 17 residues. V was clipped by 1 base and J by 4 bases, with 17 bases between them. Germline loops: CDR1 LGHNA, CDR2 YSLEER. CDR3 amino acids: CASSQGLPQGVGNTIYF. CDR3 DNA sequence: TGCGCCAGCAGCCAAGGTCTCCCACAGGGAGTAGGAAACACCATATATTTT.

The chain is built from TRBV7-2 and TRBJ2-3; D is perhaps TRBD2 (6 bases). CDR1 is SGHTA, CDR2 FQGNSA, per germline. The CDR3 runs 15 residues. The germline V and J ends were trimmed by 1 base and 4 bases, with 12 bases remaining between them. The CDR3 nucleotides read TGTGCCAGCAGCTTAGTCGCGGGGAGGCCAGATACGCAGTATTTT. Amino acid sequence: CASSLVAGRPDTQYF.

The rearrangement joins TRBV7-2 to TRBJ2-2; 9 bases match TRBD2. The CDR3 covers 17 residues. The junction had 13 bases not matched to a gene; V was cut back by 5 bases and J by 6 bases. Germline lookup yields CDR1 SGHTA and CDR2 FQGNSA. This CDR3 is CASSPLAGAFGAGELFF. The DNA for the CDR3 is TGTGCCAGCAGCCCTTTAGCGGGGGCCTTCGGGGCCGGGGAGCTGTTTTTT.

The rearrangement links TRBV18 to TRBJ2-6; TRBD1 aligns across 7 bases. The CDR3 has 19 amino acids. V shed 3 bases and J 0 bases; nucleotides not matched to a gene: 11. CDR1 KGHSH and CDR2 LQKENI come from the germline V gene. CDR3 DNA sequence: TGTGCCAGCTCACCCCTCACAGGGGTGGGGTCCTCTGGGGCCAACGTCCTGACTTTC. Its translation is CASSPLTGVGSSGANVLTF.

The chain uses TRBV29-1 and TRBJ2-7; 8 bases match TRBD1. Germline trimming cut 5 bases from V and 0 bases from J; bases unmatched to any gene: 12. The CDR3 runs to 16 residues. CDR1 and CDR2 (germline): SQVTM, ANQGSEA. The CDR3 loop is CSVRGQGASSSYEQYF. In DNA, the CDR3 is TGCAGCGTTAGAGGCCAGGGGGCCTCGAGCTCCTACGAGCAGTACTTC.

J is TRBJ2-1 and V is TRBV4-1; TRBD2 matches 8 bases. Germline-derived CDR1 and CDR2 are MGHRA and YSYEKL. The CDR3 sequence is 17 residues long. Trimming cost V 5 bases and J 2 bases; bases outside gene matches: 11. The CDR3 coding sequence is TGCGCCAGCAGCGGGCGGTGGAGCGGGGGTACCTACAATGAGCAGTTCTTC. This encodes CASSGRWSGGTYNEQFF.

J is TRBJ1-5 and V is TRBV6-1; D is unclear. The CDR3 is 15 amino acids. CDR1 is MNHNS and CDR2 is SASEGT in the germline V gene. Deletions cut 1 base from V and 5 bases from J, with 12 bases between. The CDR3 reads CASSEDAAFYQPQHF. CDR3 DNA sequence: TGTGCCAGCAGTGAAGATGCGGCTTTTTATCAGCCCCAGCATTTT.

This chain joins TRBV29-1 and TRBJ2-5, with 8 nucleotides matching TRBD2. Germline CDR1 and CDR2: SQVTM and ANQGSEA. This CDR3 has 13 amino acids. The junction had 6 bases not matched to a gene; V was cut back by 5 bases and J by 4 bases. CDR3 amino acids: CSVRPGGGETQYF. In DNA, the CDR3 is TGCAGCGTTCGGCCGGGGGGGGGAGAGACCCAGTACTTC.

This chain joins TRBV2 and TRBJ2-2, with 12 nucleotides matching TRBD2. V shed 6 bases and J 2 bases; nucleotides not matched to a gene: 13. CDR1 is SNHLY, CDR2 FYNNEI, per germline. The CDR3 covers 19 residues. The CDR3 spells CASRPTSGGPRENTGELFF. In nucleotides, the CDR3 is TGTGCCAGCAGGCCGACTAGCGGGGGCCCACGCGAAAACACCGGGGAGCTGTTTTTT.

The V call is TRBV7-2, the J call TRBJ2-1; 7 positions agree with TRBD2. The trim removed 0 bases at V and 6 bases at J, leaving 14 bases unmatched. CDR3 length: 18 residues. Germline assignment: CDR1 SGHTA and CDR2 FQGNSA. The CDR3 region has the DNA TGTGCCAGCAGCTTAGCGCCTTTGTCCAGCGGGGTTCGCAATGAGCAGTTCTTC. Translating it yields CASSLAPLSSGVRNEQFF.

The chain combines TRBV7-8 with TRBJ2-3; 9 nucleotides align to TRBD1. Germline V gene lookup returns CDR1 SGHVS and CDR2 FQNEAQ. The CDR3 has 16 amino acids. After removal of 3 bases from V and 0 bases from J, the junction contained 4 bases not matched to a gene. CDR3: CASSFYGTGSTDTQYF. In DNA, the CDR3 is TGTGCCAGCAGCTTTTACGGGACAGGGAGCACAGATACGCAGTATTTT.

The chain combines TRBV7-2 with TRBJ1-6; D not certain. Germline CDR1 SGHTA, CDR2 FQGNSA. This CDR3 is built from 15 residues. The germline V and J ends were trimmed by 5 bases and 7 bases, with 15 bases remaining between them. The CDR3 loop is CASSVGPERNSPLHF. CDR3 bases: TGTGCCAGCAGCGTCGGACCGGAGCGGAATTCACCCCTCCACTTT.

V usage is TRBV9 and J usage is TRBJ2-5, with D possibly TRBD2 on 5 matching bases. This CDR3 contains 16 residues. Germline V gene sequence: CDR1 SGDLS, CDR2 YYNGEE. V shed 0 bases and J shed 3 bases, with 15 bases lying between them. CDR3 DNA sequence: TGTGCCAGCAGCGTAGCTGGGAGTTCTCTCGAAGAGACCCAGTACTTC. Translation gives CASSVAGSSLEETQYF.

This chain uses TRBV10-2 with TRBJ2-7, with TRBD2 matching 7 bases. With V trimmed by 10 bases and J by 0 bases, 6 bases remained unmatched. Germline V CDR1 and CDR2: WSHSY, SAAADI. CDR3 length: 13 amino acids. CDR3 protein: CATLAASSYEQYF. As DNA, the CDR3 is TGCGCCACCCTAGCGGCGAGCTCCTACGAGCAGTACTTC.

The chain has TRBV9 and TRBJ2-1, with 12 positions matching TRBD2. The CDR3 totals 16 residues. With 4 bases clipped from V and 2 bases from J, the junction kept 4 bases outside the gene matches. Germline lookup yields CDR1 SGDLS and CDR2 YYNGEE. CDR3 region: CASSPGLAGPYNEQFF. CDR3 bases: TGTGCCAGCAGCCCTGGACTAGCGGGACCCTACAATGAGCAGTTCTTC.

V gene TRBV9 combines with J gene TRBJ2-7, with D possibly TRBD2 on 5 matching bases. This CDR3 has 16 amino acids. Deletions cut 0 bases from V and 0 bases from J, with 13 bases between. The V gene's germline CDR1 is SGDLS and CDR2 YYNGEE. The CDR3 DNA reads as TGTGCCAGCAGCGTAGAGGCGGGCAGCAGCTCCTACGAGCAGTACTTC. It specifies CASSVEAGSSSYEQYF.

This clone showed up just a few times. The chain combines TRBV18 with TRBJ2-3, with D uncertain. V was clipped by 3 bases and J by 5 bases, with 18 bases between them. CDR1 is KGHSH and CDR2 is LQKENI in the germline V gene. The CDR3 is 16 amino acids. For the CDR3, the DNA is TGTGCCAGCTCACCTACGGCTACTCCGGAGCAAGATACGCAGTATTTT. Translated: CASSPTATPEQDTQYF.

The genes are TRBV11-2 and TRBJ2-5; TRBD1 matches 8 bases. Trimming removed 3 bases from V and 5 bases from J; junction bases left unmatched: 8. CDR3 length equals 15 residues. Germline CDR1 and CDR2: SGHAT and FQNNGV. In DNA form, the CDR3 reads TGTGCCAGCAGCTTGGGGACAGGCCCGGGGGAGACCCAGTACTTC. It specifies CASSLGTGPGETQYF.

The chain links TRBV27 to TRBJ2-5, with 7 bases identical to TRBD2. With 5 bases clipped from V and 0 bases from J, the junction kept 6 bases outside the gene matches. The CDR3 is 15 amino acids. The germline gives CDR1 MNHEY, CDR2 SMNVEV (reference sequence). CDR3 amino acids: CASSPLAVYQETQYF. The CDR3 nucleotides read TGTGCCAGCAGTCCCCTAGCGGTATACCAAGAGACCCAGTACTTC.

The V gene is TRBV2, the J gene TRBJ2-2, with a weak D call TRBD1 (6 bases). The CDR3 runs 16 residues. The germline V and J ends were trimmed by 2 bases and 0 bases, with 10 bases remaining between them. Germline V gene data show CDR1 as SNHLY and CDR2 as FYNNEI. CDR3 coding DNA: TGTGCCAGCAGTGAATTGGGGGCATCGAACACCGGGGAGCTGTTTTTT. Translating it yields CASSELGASNTGELFF.

The V gene is TRBV6-4, the J gene TRBJ2-1; 12 bases fit TRBD2. Per the germline V gene, CDR1 is MRHNA and CDR2 is SNTAGT. Trimming cost V 4 bases and J 6 bases; bases outside gene matches: 1. The CDR3 has 14 amino acids. CDR3 region: CASSGLAGANEQFF. CDR3 bases: TGTGCCAGCAGTGGACTAGCGGGGGCCAATGAGCAGTTCTTC.